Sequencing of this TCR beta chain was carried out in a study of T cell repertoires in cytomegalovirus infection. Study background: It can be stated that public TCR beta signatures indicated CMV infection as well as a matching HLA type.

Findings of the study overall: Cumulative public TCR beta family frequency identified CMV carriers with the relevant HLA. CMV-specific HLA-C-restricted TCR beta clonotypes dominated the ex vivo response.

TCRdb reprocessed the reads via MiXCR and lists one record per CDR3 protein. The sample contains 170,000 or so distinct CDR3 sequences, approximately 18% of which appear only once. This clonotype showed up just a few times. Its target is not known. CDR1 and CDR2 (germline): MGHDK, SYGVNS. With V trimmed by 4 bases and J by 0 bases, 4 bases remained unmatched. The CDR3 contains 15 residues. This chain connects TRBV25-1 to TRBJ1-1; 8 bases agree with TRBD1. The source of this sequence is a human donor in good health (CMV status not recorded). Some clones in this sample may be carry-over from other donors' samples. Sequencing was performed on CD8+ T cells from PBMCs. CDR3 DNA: TGTGCCAGCAGTGCCGGGACAGGATTGAACACTGAAGCTTTCTTT. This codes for CASSAGTGLNTEAFF.